The sequence of this TCR beta chain was determined in a study of blood T cell repertoires in COVID-19 (dated by TCRdb to about 2020). General notes on the study: Samples from collaborators originated in the United States, Italy and Spain and spanned both the acute and convalescent phases of COVID-19. The material from the prospective study consisted of cDNA or gDNA derived from T cells, B-cell-depleted T cells, or PBMCs. The dataset comprised deeply sampled blood TCRbeta repertoires from subjects exposed to, actively infected with, or recovered from COVID-19. The repertoires were made available in a free public database intended to serve as a resource for research on the immune response to SARS-CoV-2. Samples came from the ongoing ImmuneRACE study (first 160 participants) plus 1,254 subjects from 6 global collaborators. Nearly every sample came with metadata listing a de-identified subject ID, COVID-19 status, age in years and sex. HLA class I and class II types, where available, came from metadata supplied by the sample provider rather than from assay-based typing. General findings and caveats noted by the study authors: Clinical and demographic metadata were provided uncurated, with the amount varying by source and participant.

Sequences LNHDA (CDR1) and SQIVND (CDR2) are obtained from the germline V gene (reference sequence). Measured from the cysteine to the phenylalanine, the CDR3 is 17 residues long. The CDR3 DNA has 51 bases and is translated from base 1. Clipping removes 1 base from V and 0 bases from J, with 7 as the unmatched junction base count. As to this clone: It lacks a known antigen. Base qualities are not at hand, and no much larger clone is one base apart.

One collaborating source in Seattle enrolled patients while the patients were actively infected and followed the patients over time throughout the course of disease. The collaborating institutions used their own protocols to collect whole blood in K2EDTA tubes. For TCRbeta analysis, collaborators shipped samples as frozen whole blood, isolated PBMCs, or DNA extracted from either of those sample types. TCRbeta CDR3 regions were amplified from genomic DNA using the immunoSEQ Assay, a bias-controlled multiplex PCR. The authors' analysis ran thus. The number of nucleated cells in each sample was estimated from the amplification of reference gene primers within the assay. Sequence reads were collapsed and filtered to measure the absolute abundance of every unique TCRbeta CDR3 rearrangement. For each sample, productive Simpson clonality was calculated as the square root of Simpson's diversity index over productive rearrangements. This is the immuneACCESS table as TCRdb keeps it, with only in-frame sequences that have V and J called. A part of the clones is gone; compared with another copy, unresolved V genes explain less than half, and the rest is unexplained. Clonal size and the V and J genes are those of that table, whereas D and trimming came from the DNA. The sample table shows 290,000 or so clones, and about nine tenths are seen once. About 2.2% of the sample belongs to the ten largest clones.

Sequencing input: peripheral blood. The chain is assembled from TRBV19 and TRBJ2-3, with 7 central nucleotides matching TRBD1. The TCR originated in a woman in her twenties or thirties with COVID-19, enrolled during active disease. The CDR3 protein is CASSIAATGQSTDTQYF. DNA sequence: TGTGCCAGTAGTATAGCCGCCACGGGACAGAGCACAGATACGCAGTATTTT.